What follows are 31 T cell receptor beta chains derived from one specimen sequenced in a study of cytomegalovirus exposure and HLA in healthy donors (dated 2017 in TCRdb). The library was obtained by the immunoSEQ multiplex PCR assay. For the multiplex PCR, a mixture combining 60 forward primers for TCR Vbeta segments and 13 reverse primers for TCR Jbeta segments was used. TCRdb re-hosts the immuneACCESS table, in-frame sequences only. Its copies lack some clones; in the studies checked, an unresolved V gene accounts for under half of them, and the cause for the rest is not known. The sample has 150,000 to 170,000 clones on record, about 85% of them singletons. Of the sample, about 8.3% is held by the ten largest clones. The sequenced sample was PBMCs. The receptors stem from a man aged 25-40 years in good health and CMV-seropositive.

The rearrangement links TRBV11-3 to TRBJ2-5; 9 bases map to TRBD2. The CDR3 runs 15 residues. Losses at the gene ends were 1 base for V and 5 bases for J; bases not matched to a gene: 5. CDR1 and CDR2 from the germline V gene are SGHNT and YENEEA. The CDR3 is CASSLGGLASETQYF. Here the CDR3 DNA reads TGTGCCAGCAGCTTAGGGGGACTAGCTTCGGAGACCCAGTACTTC.

A word on this clone: The germline gene is not matched at one end of the junction; a read error may be the cause. The genes are TRBV6-5 and TRBJ2-5, with D possibly being TRBD2 (5 bases). The CDR3 consists of 12 residues. Germline-derived CDR1 and CDR2 are MNHEY and SVGAGI. The DNA for the CDR3 is TGTGCCAGCAGGTACTCGGTGGGAGAGCAGTACTTC. Residues: CASRYSVGEQYF.

This sequence joins TRBV5-4 and TRBJ2-7, with 12 bases matching TRBD2. Germline trimming cut 0 bases from V and 2 bases from J; bases unmatched to any gene: 6. This CDR3 comprises 17 residues. Germline-derived CDR1 and CDR2 are SGHNT and YYREEE (reference sequence). CDR3 in amino acids: CASSLGGLAGNAYEQYF. CDR3 coding DNA: TGTGCCAGCAGCTTGGGTGGACTAGCGGGGAACGCCTACGAGCAGTACTTC.

The rearrangement links TRBV6-1 to TRBJ1-2, with 11 bases aligning to TRBD1. Germline loops: CDR1 MNHNS, CDR2 SASEGT. The CDR3 length is 14 residues. After removal of 6 bases from V and 7 bases from J, the junction contained 7 bases not matched to a gene. The CDR3 sequence: CASRAGTGGSGYTF. CDR3 nucleotide sequence: TGTGCCAGCAGAGCTGGGACAGGGGGAAGTGGCTACACCTTC.

The V gene is TRBV7-2, the J gene TRBJ2-1; TRBD1 matches at 7 bases. CDR3 length equals 14 residues. The germline gives CDR1 SGHTA, CDR2 FQGNSA. V was pared by 5 bases and J by 7 bases, with 8 bases of the junction left unmatched. Here the CDR3 reads CASSPWDSPNEQFF. In nucleotides, the CDR3 is TGTGCCAGCAGCCCCTGGGACAGTCCTAATGAGCAGTTCTTC.

V is TRBV6-5 and J is TRBJ1-4; D might be TRBD1 (6 bases). There are 13 residues in the CDR3. The germline V gene has CDR1 MNHEY and CDR2 SVGAGI. V lost 5 bases and J lost 5, with 9 bases in between. For the CDR3, the DNA is TGTGCCAGCAGTAGACAGGCGAATGAAAAACTGTTTTTT. Translated, it gives CASSRQANEKLFF.

The V and J genes are TRBV2 and TRBJ1-5, with D perhaps TRBD1 (6 bases). Germline lookup yields CDR1 SNHLY and CDR2 FYNNEI. The CDR3 has 14 residues. The V gene lost 7 bases and the J gene lost 5 bases, with 15 bases spanning the gap. CDR3 residues: CASKAQGAHQPQHF. CDR3 sequence (DNA): TGTGCCAGCAAGGCACAGGGTGCCCATCAGCCCCAGCATTTT.

The V and J genes are TRBV5-8 and TRBJ2-1, with 10 bases identical to TRBD2. CDR3 size: 19 residues. V was pared by 2 bases and J by 3 bases, with 14 bases of the junction left unmatched. CDR1 is SGHTS and CDR2 is YDEGEE in the germline V gene. CDR3 bases: TGTGCCAGCAGCTTAGTAGGGACTAGCGCCTCCCCCATCTACAATGAGCAGTTCTTC. Amino acids: CASSLVGTSASPIYNEQFF.

This clone was seen just once. V usage is TRBV6-5 and J usage is TRBJ1-1; TRBD1 aligns across 7 bases. Germline V CDR1 and CDR2: MNHEY, SVGAGI. V lost 5 bases, J lost 0 bases, and 6 bases stayed unmatched. The CDR3 is 15 amino acids. The CDR3 protein is CASSPGQSLNTEAFF. CDR3 bases: TGTGCCAGCAGTCCGGGACAGTCCTTGAACACTGAAGCTTTCTTT.

This clone was recorded only once. The chain recombines TRBV5-1 with TRBJ2-1; the D gene is possibly TRBD2 (6 bases). Deletions cut 0 bases from V and 7 bases from J, with 14 bases between. This CDR3 region has 15 residues. The germline gives CDR1 SGHRS, CDR2 YFSETQ. CDR3 sequence reads: CASSLEGGLGNEQFF. CDR3 in DNA: TGCGCCAGCAGCTTGGAAGGAGGGCTGGGGAATGAGCAGTTCTTC.

V gene TRBV4-1 combines with J gene TRBJ2-1, with a possible D match to TRBD1 (6 bases). The length of the CDR3 is 18 residues. Trimming removed 0 bases from V and 3 bases from J, with 18 bases in between. Germline V gene lookup returns CDR1 MGHRA and CDR2 YSYEKL. CDR3 protein: CASSQDRGTISSYNEQFF. CDR3 DNA sequence: TGCGCCAGCAGCCAAGATAGGGGGACGATATCCAGCTACAATGAGCAGTTCTTC.

V and J are TRBV27 and TRBJ2-1; no clear D. CDR3 length equals 13 residues. Trimming shortened V by 4 bases and J by 6 bases, and 10 bases separated the two germline ends. Per the germline V gene, CDR1 is MNHEY and CDR2 is SMNVEV (reference sequence). CDR3 sequence reads: CASSSVPGNEQFF. The CDR3 DNA is TGTGCCAGCAGTTCTGTCCCGGGCAATGAGCAGTTCTTC.

This chain joins TRBV29-1 and TRBJ1-1; D might be TRBD1 (6 bases). The germline V gene has CDR1 SQVTM and CDR2 ANQGSEA. V dropped 2 bases and J dropped 8 bases, with 18 bases sitting between them. The CDR3 runs to 14 residues. The DNA for the CDR3 is TGCAGCGTTGAACCTCAGGGGCGAGCGGGGGAAGCTTTCTTT. Its translation is CSVEPQGRAGEAFF.

The rearrangement links TRBV9 to TRBJ2-2, with D tentatively TRBD1 (5 bases). The CDR3 is 15 residues long. Germline CDR1 and CDR2: SGDLS and YYNGEE. V shed 0 bases and J shed 6 bases, with 12 bases lying between them. The CDR3 bases are TGTGCCAGCAGCGTAGCTACTGTAGGGGCCGGGGAGCTGTTTTTT. Its protein is CASSVATVGAGELFF.

Regarding this clone: The junction departs from the called germline gene at one end, perhaps through a read error. J is TRBJ2-1 and V is TRBV7-7; 11 nucleotides agree with TRBD2. In germline, CDR1 is SSHAT, CDR2 FNYEAQ (reference sequence). The CDR3 is 15 amino acids. The CDR3 reads CASSSGTSGGDEQFF. CDR3 bases: TGTGCTAGCAGTTCCGGGACTAGCGGTGGGGATGAGCAGTTCTTC.

The chain links TRBV2 to TRBJ2-7, with 7 positions matching TRBD1. The V segment lost 4 bases and the J segment 7 bases; nucleotides outside the gene matches: 7. Germline loops: CDR1 SNHLY, CDR2 FYNNEI. The length of the CDR3 is 13 residues. The CDR3 is CASSAQGLGEQYF. As DNA, the CDR3 is TGTGCCAGCAGTGCACAGGGGCTGGGAGAGCAGTACTTC.

This clone has just one count. The same CDR3 is also encoded by other DNA sequences in this sample. The CDR3 loop reads CASSRTGANEKLFF. In DNA form, the CDR3 reads TGTGCCAGCAGCCGGACAGGAGCTAATGAAAAACTGTTTTTT. The V gene is TRBV6-5, the J gene TRBJ1-4, with 7 bases lining up with TRBD1. The germline V gene encodes CDR1 MNHEY and CDR2 SVGAGI. V was pared by 6 bases and J by 3 bases, with 4 bases of the junction left unmatched. This CDR3 is built from 14 residues.

This rearrangement joins TRBV2 to TRBJ1-3; 8 positions match TRBD1. Germline assignment: CDR1 SNHLY and CDR2 FYNNEI. The CDR3 is 16 amino acids. Losses at the gene ends were 6 bases for V and 2 bases for J; bases not matched to a gene: 9. Written as DNA, the CDR3 is TGTGCCAGCAGCATTTCTCGGACAGGGACTGGAAACACCATATATTTT. It is translated as CASSISRTGTGNTIYF.

This clone appeared a single time. The V and J genes are TRBV27 and TRBJ1-4; D is possibly TRBD1 (5 bases). This CDR3 is built from 14 residues. In germline, CDR1 is MNHEY, CDR2 SMNVEV (reference sequence). The V end was cut by 1 base, the J end by 8 bases, with 11 bases between. In DNA, the CDR3 is TGTGCCAGCAGTTTATGGCAGGGTGGCGAAAAACTGTTTTTT. Its translation is CASSLWQGGEKLFF.

The rearrangement uses TRBV6-1 and TRBJ2-7; 7 bases match TRBD1. The CDR3 loop spans 14 amino acids. Germline V CDR1 and CDR2: MNHNS, SASEGT. The junction had 7 bases not matched to a gene; V was cut back by 6 bases and J by 2 bases. In DNA form, the CDR3 reads TGTGCCAGCAGGGCCGGGACAGCCCCCTACGAGCAGTACTTC. Amino acids: CASRAGTAPYEQYF.

The rearrangement joins TRBV19 to TRBJ2-1; 9 bases are a match to TRBD2. Germline V gene data show CDR1 as LNHDA and CDR2 as SQIVND (reference sequence). The CDR3 loop spans 13 amino acids. With 3 bases clipped from V and 10 bases from J, the junction kept 4 bases outside the gene matches. CDR3 protein: CASSMIAGDEQFF. The CDR3, as DNA: TGTGCCAGTAGTATGATAGCGGGAGACGAGCAGTTCTTC.

In this sample, this clone turned up once. This rearrangement joins TRBV7-8 to TRBJ2-7; TRBD1 agrees at 7 bases. Germline V gene sequence: CDR1 SGHVS, CDR2 FQNEAQ. The CDR3 is 16 residues long. The junction had 18 bases not matched to a gene; V was cut back by 7 bases and J by 6 bases. CDR3 in amino acids: CASIATGASTNSEQYF. DNA for the CDR3: TGTGCCAGCATCGCTACAGGGGCTTCGACTAACTCCGAGCAGTACTTC.

The V gene is TRBV9, the J gene TRBJ2-2; TRBD2 matches at 13 bases. The CDR3 has 18 residues. The germline V gene has CDR1 SGDLS and CDR2 YYNGEE. V shed 2 bases and J 1 base; nucleotides not matched to a gene: 5. This CDR3 reads CASSVRTSGGKNTGELFF. CDR3 DNA sequence: TGTGCCAGCAGCGTCCGGACTAGCGGGGGAAAGAACACCGGGGAGCTGTTTTTT.

The V call is TRBV5-4, the J call TRBJ1-2; D is possibly TRBD1 (5 bases). Germline CDR1 reads SGHNT; CDR2 reads YYREEE (reference sequence). CDR3 length: 14 residues. The ends were cut back, 4 bases at V and 3 bases at J, with 13 bases in the middle. CDR3 DNA: TGTGCCAGCAGCACGCTTAGGGGTGACTATGGCTACACCTTC. Protein product: CASSTLRGDYGYTF.

The chain combines TRBV1 with TRBJ2-7; the table assigns TRBD2, which was not confirmed against the DNA. TRBV1 counts as a pseudogene. This CDR3 spans 11 amino acids. CDR3 protein: CTSSQVLAGVF. The DNA for the CDR3 is TGCACCAGCAGCCAAGTTCTAGCGGGAGTCTTC.

The genes are TRBV18 and TRBJ2-5; 7 positions match TRBD1. V gave up 4 bases and J gave up 2 bases; unmatched junction bases: 7. Germline loops: CDR1 KGHSH, CDR2 LQKENI. CDR3 size: 15 residues. CDR3 nucleotides: TGTGCCAGCTCACGTCTACAGGGGATTCAAGAGACCCAGTACTTC. This gives the protein CASSRLQGIQETQYF.

This clone has just a few counts. J is TRBJ1-1 and V is TRBV7-2; D is ambiguous. This CDR3 comprises 14 residues. Between the trimmed V and J ends, which lost 5 bases and 1 base, there was a span of 11 bases. Per the germline V gene, CDR1 is SGHTA and CDR2 is FQGNSA. CDR3 residues: CASSLRPGNTEAFF. The CDR3 DNA reads as TGTGCCAGCAGCCTACGCCCGGGGAACACTGAAGCTTTCTTT.

The chain recombines TRBV5-4 with TRBJ2-1; 7 bases map to TRBD2. The CDR3 is 15 amino acids. Per germline, CDR1 SGHNT and CDR2 YYREEE (reference sequence). Germline trimming cut 0 bases from V and 4 bases from J; bases unmatched to any gene: 4. As DNA, the CDR3 is TGTGCCAGCAGCTTGGGGGGCGGGGGTTACAATGAGCAGTTCTTC. Translating it yields CASSLGGGGYNEQFF.

The chain carries TRBV18 and TRBJ2-7; 8 nucleotides agree with TRBD1. CDR1 KGHSH and CDR2 LQKENI come from the germline V gene. The CDR3 is 14 residues long. Unmatched junction bases numbered 6, after V lost 3 bases and J lost 5 bases. CDR3 coding DNA: TGTGCCAGCTCACCGCTCCCGGGACAGGACGAGCAGTACTTC. It encodes CASSPLPGQDEQYF.

This chain connects TRBV25-1 to TRBJ1-1, with 11 bases that match TRBD1. This CDR3 is built from 13 residues. The V gene's germline CDR1 is MGHDK and CDR2 SYGVNS. Trimming cost V 5 bases and J 7 bases; bases outside gene matches: 3. In DNA form, the CDR3 reads TGTGCCAGCAGTTGGACAGGGGGCGGTGAAGCTTTCTTT. It codes for CASSWTGGGEAFF.

The chain joins TRBV2 to TRBJ2-1, with 9 bases aligning to TRBD1. The length of the CDR3 is 16 residues. Germline V gene sequence: CDR1 SNHLY, CDR2 FYNNEI. Trimming cost V 1 base and J 5 bases; bases outside gene matches: 6. CDR3 residues: CASSEVGTGRDNEQFF. Here the CDR3 DNA reads TGTGCCAGCAGTGAAGTAGGGACAGGGCGGGACAATGAGCAGTTCTTC.